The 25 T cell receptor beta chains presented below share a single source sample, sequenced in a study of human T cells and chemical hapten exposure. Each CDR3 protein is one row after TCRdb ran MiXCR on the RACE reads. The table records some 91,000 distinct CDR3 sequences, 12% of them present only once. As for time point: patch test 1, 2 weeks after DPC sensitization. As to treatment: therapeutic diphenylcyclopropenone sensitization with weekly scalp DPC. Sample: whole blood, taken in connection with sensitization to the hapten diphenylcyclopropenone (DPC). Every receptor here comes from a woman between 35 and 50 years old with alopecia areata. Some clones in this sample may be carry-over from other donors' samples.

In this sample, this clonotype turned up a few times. As DNA, the CDR3 is TGCGCCAGCAGCCAAGTTTACAGGGGGACCGGGGAGCTGTTTTTT. Translation gives CASSQVYRGTGELFF. The chain is built from TRBV4-3 and TRBJ2-2, with TRBD1 matching 8 bases. V shed 1 base and J 5 bases; nucleotides not matched to a gene: 3. The CDR3 consists of 15 residues. Germline CDR1 LGHNA, CDR2 YSLEER.

The CDR3 DNA is TGTGCCAGCAGCGCGAGCGGGAGTCTGCAGTATTTT. Amino acid sequence: CASSASGSLQYF. The chain carries TRBV12-3 or TRBV12-4 and TRBJ2-3, with 8 bases fitting TRBD2. V shed 6 bases, J shed 11 bases, and the junction held 7 bases outside the gene matches. This CDR3 has 12 residues.

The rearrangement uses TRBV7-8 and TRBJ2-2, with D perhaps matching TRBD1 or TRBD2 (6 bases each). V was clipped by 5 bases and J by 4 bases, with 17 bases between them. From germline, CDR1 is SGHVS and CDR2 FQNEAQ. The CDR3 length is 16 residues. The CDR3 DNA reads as TGTGCCAGCAGCCCTAAATTGAAGGGGGGCACCGGGGAGCTGTTTTTT. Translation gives CASSPKLKGGTGELFF.

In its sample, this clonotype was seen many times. In nucleotides, the CDR3 is TGCAGTGCTAGAGACAGGGGAAGCTATGGCTACACCTTC. Amino acid sequence: CSARDRGSYGYTF. The rearrangement joins TRBV20-1 to TRBJ1-2, with D maybe TRBD1 (6 bases). CDR1 and CDR2 (germline): DFQATT, SNEGSKA (reference sequence). With 0 bases removed from V and 4 bases from J, the gap between germline ends came to 9 bases. The CDR3 has 13 residues.

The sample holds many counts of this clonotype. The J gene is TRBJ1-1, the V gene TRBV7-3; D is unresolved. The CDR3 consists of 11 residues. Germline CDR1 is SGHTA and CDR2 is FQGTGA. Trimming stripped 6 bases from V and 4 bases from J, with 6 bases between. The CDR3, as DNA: TGTGCCAGCAGTTCAGGCACTGAAGCTTTCTTT. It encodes CASSSGTEAFF.

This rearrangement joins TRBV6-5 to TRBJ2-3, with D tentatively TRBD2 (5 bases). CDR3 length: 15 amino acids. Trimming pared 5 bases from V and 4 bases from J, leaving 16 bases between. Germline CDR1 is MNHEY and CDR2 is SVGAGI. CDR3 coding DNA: TGTGCCAGCAGTCCTAAAACTAGTCTCTCAGATACGCAGTATTTT. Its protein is CASSPKTSLSDTQYF.

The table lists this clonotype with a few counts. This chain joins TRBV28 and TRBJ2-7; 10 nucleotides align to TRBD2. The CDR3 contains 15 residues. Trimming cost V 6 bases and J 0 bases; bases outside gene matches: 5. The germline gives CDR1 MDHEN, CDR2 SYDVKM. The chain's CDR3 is CASRKRTSGSYEQYF. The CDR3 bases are TGTGCCAGCAGGAAGAGGACTAGCGGCTCCTACGAGCAGTACTTC. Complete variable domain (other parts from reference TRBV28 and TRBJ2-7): DVKVTQSSRYLVKRTGEKVFLECVQDMDHENMFWYRQDPGLGLRLIYFSYDVKMKEKGDIPEGYSVSREKKERFSLILESASTNQTSMYLCASRKRTSGSYEQYFGPGTRLTVT.

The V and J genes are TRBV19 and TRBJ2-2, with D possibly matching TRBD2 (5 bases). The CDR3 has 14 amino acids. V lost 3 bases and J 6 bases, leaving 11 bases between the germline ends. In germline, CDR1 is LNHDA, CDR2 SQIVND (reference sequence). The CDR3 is CASSMTMESGELFF. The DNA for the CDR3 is TGTGCCAGTAGTATGACTATGGAGTCCGGGGAGCTGTTTTTT.

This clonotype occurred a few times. CDR3 loop: CASSEGRETQYF. CDR3 sequence (DNA): TGTGCCAGCAGTGAGGGGAGAGAGACCCAGTACTTC. The V gene is TRBV28, the J gene TRBJ2-5; the D gene could be TRBD1 or TRBD2 (5 bases each). V was pared by 5 bases and J by 4 bases, with 8 bases between. The germline V gene has CDR1 MDHEN and CDR2 SYDVKM. There are 12 residues in the CDR3.

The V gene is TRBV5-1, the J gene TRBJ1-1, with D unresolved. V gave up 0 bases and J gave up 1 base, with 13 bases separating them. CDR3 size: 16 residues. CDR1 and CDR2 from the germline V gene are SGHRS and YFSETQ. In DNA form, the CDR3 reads TGCGCCAGCAGCTTGGCCACCTCGCTACCGAACACTGAAGCTTTCTTT. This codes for CASSLATSLPNTEAFF.

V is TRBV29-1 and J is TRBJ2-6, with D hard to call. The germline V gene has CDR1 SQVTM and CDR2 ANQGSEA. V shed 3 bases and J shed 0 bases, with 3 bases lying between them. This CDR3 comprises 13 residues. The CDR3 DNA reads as TGCAGCGTTGAGAGCTCTGGGGCCAACGTCCTGACTTTC. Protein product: CSVESSGANVLTF.

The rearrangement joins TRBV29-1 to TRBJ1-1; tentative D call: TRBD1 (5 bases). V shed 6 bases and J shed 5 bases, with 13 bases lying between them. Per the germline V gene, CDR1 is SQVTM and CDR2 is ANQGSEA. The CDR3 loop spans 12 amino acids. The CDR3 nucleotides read TGCAGCGTCTGCAGGGATTCGACTGAAGCTTTCTTT. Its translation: CSVCRDSTEAFF.

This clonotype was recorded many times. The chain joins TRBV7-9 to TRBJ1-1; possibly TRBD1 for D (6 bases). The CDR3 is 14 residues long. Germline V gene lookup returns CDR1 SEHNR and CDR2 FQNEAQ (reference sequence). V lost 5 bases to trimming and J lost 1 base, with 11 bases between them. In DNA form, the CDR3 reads TGTGCCAGCAGCGGAGGGACACGGAACACTGAAGCTTTCTTT. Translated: CASSGGTRNTEAFF.

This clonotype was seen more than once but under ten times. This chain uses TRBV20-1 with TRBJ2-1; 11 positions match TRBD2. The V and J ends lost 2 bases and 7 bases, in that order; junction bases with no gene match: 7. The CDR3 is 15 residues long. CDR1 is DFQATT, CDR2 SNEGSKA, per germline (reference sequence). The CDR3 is CSARLGTSGGNEQFF. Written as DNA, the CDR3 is TGCAGTGCTAGACTCGGGACTAGCGGTGGAAATGAGCAGTTCTTC.

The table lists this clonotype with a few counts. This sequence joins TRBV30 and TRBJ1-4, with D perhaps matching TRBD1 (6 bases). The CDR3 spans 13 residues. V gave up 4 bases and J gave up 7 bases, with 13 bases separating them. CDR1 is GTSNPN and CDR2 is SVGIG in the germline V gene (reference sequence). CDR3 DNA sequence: TGTGCCTGGACAGGACAGATTGGTGAAAAACTGTTTTTT. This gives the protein CAWTGQIGEKLFF.

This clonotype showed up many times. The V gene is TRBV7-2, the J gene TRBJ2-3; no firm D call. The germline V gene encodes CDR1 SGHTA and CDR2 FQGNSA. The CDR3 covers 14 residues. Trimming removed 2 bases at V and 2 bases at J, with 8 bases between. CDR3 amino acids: CASSLQAATDTQYF. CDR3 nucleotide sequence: TGTGCCAGCAGCTTACAAGCAGCCACAGATACGCAGTATTTT. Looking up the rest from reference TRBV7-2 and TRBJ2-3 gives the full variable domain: GAGVSQSPSNKVTEKGKDVELRCDPISGHTALYWYRQSLGQGLEFLIYFQGNSAPDKSGLPSDRFSAERTGGSVSTLTIQRTQQEDSAVYLCASSLQAATDTQYFGPGTRLTVL.

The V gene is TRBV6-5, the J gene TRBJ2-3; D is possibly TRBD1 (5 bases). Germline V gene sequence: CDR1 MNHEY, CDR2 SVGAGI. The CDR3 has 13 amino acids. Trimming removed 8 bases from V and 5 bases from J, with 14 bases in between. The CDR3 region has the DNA TGTGCCAGCGTGGGGCGCAGAGGAGATACGCAGTATTTT. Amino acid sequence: CASVGRRGDTQYF.

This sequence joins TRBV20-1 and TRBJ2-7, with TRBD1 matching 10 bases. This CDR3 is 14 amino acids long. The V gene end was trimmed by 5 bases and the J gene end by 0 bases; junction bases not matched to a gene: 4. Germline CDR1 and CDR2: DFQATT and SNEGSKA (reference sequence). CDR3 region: CSASDRGSSYEQYF. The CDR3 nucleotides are TGCAGTGCTTCGGACAGGGGGAGCTCCTACGAGCAGTACTTC.

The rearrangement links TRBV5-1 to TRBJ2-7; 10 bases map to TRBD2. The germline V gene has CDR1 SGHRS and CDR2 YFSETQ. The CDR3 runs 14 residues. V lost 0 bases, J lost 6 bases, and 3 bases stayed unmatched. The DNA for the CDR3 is TGCGCCAGCAGCTTGGCTAGCGGGGGTAGCGAGCAGTACTTC. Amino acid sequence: CASSLASGGSEQYF.

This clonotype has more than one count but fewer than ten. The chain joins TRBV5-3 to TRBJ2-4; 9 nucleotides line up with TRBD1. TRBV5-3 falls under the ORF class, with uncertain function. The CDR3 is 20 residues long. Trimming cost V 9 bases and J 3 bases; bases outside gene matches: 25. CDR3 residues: CATPLPPRDRVSSVKNIQYF. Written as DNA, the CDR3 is TGTGCCACACCGCTACCGCCCCGGGACAGGGTGTCCTCGGTCAAAAACATTCAGTACTTC.

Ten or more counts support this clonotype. The DNA for the CDR3 is TGCGCCAGCAGCCAGTGGACAGGGGATGGCGGGGAGCTGTTTTTT. This sequence encodes CASSQWTGDGGELFF. The chain recombines TRBV4-3 with TRBJ2-2, with 9 bases that match TRBD1. From germline, CDR1 is LGHNA and CDR2 YSLEER. The CDR3 totals 15 residues. J was trimmed by 7 bases and V by 3 bases; bases with no gene match: 6.

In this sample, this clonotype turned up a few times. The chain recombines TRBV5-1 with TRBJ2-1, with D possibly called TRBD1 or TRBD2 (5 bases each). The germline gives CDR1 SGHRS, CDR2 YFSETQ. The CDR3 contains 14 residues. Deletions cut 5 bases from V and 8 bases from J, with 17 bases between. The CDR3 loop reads CASRGDGTYHEQFF. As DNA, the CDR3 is TGCGCCAGCAGGGGGGACGGGACGTACCATGAGCAGTTCTTC.

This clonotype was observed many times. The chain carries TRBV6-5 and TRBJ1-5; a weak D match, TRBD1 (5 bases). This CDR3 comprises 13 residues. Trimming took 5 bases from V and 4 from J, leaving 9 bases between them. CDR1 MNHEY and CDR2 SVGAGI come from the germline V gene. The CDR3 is CASSHRQNQPQHF. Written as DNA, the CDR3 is TGTGCCAGCAGTCACCGACAGAATCAGCCCCAGCATTTT.

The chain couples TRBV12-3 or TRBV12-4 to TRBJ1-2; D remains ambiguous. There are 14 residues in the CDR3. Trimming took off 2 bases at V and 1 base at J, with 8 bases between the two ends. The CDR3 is CASSLYFGNYGYTF. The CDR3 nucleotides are TGTGCCAGCAGTTTATACTTCGGTAACTATGGCTACACCTTC.

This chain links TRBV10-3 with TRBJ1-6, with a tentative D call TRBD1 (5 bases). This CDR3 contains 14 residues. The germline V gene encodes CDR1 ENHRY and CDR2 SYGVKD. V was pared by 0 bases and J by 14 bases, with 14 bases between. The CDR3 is CAISESVGPESLHF. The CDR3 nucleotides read TGTGCCATCAGTGAGTCTGTGGGGCCGGAGTCCCTCCACTTT.